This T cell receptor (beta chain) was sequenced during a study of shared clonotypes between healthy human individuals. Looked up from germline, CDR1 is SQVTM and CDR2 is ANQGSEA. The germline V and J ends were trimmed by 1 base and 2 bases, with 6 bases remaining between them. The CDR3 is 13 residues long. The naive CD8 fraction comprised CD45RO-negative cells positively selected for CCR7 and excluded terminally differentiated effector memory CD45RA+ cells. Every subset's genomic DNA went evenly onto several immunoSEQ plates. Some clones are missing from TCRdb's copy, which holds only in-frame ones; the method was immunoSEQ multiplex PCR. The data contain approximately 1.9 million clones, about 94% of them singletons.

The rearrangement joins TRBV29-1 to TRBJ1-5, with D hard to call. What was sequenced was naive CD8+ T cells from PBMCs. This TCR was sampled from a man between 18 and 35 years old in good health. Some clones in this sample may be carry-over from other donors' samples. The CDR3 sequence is CSVEGSGNQPQHF. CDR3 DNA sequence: TGCAGCGTTGAAGGTTCTGGCAATCAGCCCCAGCATTTT.